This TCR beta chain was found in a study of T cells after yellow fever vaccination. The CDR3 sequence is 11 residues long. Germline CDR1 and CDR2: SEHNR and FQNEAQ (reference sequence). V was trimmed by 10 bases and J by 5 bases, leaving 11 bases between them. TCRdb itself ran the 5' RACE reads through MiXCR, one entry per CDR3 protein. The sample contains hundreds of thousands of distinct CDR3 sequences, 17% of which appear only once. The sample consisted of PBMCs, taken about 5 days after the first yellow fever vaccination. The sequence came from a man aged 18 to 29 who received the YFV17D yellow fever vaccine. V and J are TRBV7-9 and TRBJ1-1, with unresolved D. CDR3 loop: CATLVRTEAFF. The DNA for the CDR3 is TGTGCCACACTGGTGCGGACTGAAGCTTTCTTT.